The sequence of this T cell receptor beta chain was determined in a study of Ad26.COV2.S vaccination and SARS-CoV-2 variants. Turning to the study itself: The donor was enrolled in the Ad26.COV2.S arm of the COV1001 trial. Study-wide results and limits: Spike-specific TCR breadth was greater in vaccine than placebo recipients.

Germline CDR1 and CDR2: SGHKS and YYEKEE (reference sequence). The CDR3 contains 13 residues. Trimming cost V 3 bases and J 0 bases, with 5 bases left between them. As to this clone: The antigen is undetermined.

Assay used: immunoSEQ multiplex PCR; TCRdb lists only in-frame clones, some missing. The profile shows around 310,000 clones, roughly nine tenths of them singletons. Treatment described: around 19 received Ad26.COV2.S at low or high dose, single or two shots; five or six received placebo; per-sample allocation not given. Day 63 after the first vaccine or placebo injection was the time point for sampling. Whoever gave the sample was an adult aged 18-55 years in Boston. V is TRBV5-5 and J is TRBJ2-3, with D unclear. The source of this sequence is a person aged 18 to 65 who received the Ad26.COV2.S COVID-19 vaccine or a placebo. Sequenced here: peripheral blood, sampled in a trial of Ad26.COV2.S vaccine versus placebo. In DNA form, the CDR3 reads TGTGCCAGCAGCTCTATCAGCACAGATACGCAGTATTTT. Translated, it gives CASSSISTDTQYF.